One sample yielded the 8 T cell receptor beta chains listed below, sequenced in a study of blood T cells in healthy people across ages. Combining a sample-barcoded 5' primer with a J-beta primer mix, a second PCR ran for about 7 to 11 cycles. TCRdb re-called the 5' RACE reads through MiXCR, storing one row per CDR3 protein. The data hold more than 650,000 distinct CDR3 sequences, with about a fifth observed a single time. The sequenced sample was blood. These receptors all stem from a man in his sixties or seventies in good health.

The sample holds many counts of this clonotype. The chain combines TRBV5-1 with TRBJ1-4, with 8 bases lining up with TRBD1. J lost 0 bases, V lost 2 bases, and 0 bases had no gene match. The CDR3 runs 15 residues. Germline CDR1 is SGHRS and CDR2 is YFSETQ. Here the CDR3 DNA reads TGCGCCAGCAGCTTACAGGGGGCAACTAATGAAAAACTGTTTTTT. Translation: CASSLQGATNEKLFF.

The CDR3 DNA follows: TGTGCCAGCAGCGGACCCTATGAGCAGTTCTTC. Amino acid sequence: CASSGPYEQFF. V gene TRBV9 combines with J gene TRBJ2-1, with D hard to call. CDR3 length: 11 amino acids. CDR1 and CDR2 (germline): SGDLS, YYNGEE. Between the trimmed V and J ends, which lost 3 bases and 8 bases, there was a span of 6 bases. Complete variable domain (other parts from reference TRBV9 and TRBJ2-1): DSGVTQTPKHLITATGQRVTLRCSPRSGDLSVYWYQQSLDQGLQFLIQYYNGEERAKGNILERFSAQQFPDLHSELNLSSLELGDSALYFCASSGPYEQFFGPGTRLTVL.

The sample holds a few counts of this clonotype. This chain links TRBV12-5 with TRBJ2-1; D might be TRBD2 (5 bases). CDR1 is LGHNT, CDR2 FRNRAP, per germline. The CDR3 spans 18 residues. The V end was cut by 0 bases, the J end by 0 bases, with 15 bases between. CDR3 sequence (DNA): TGTGCTAGTGGTTTGGTTAGAACAACTCGGGGCTCCTACAATGAGCAGTTCTTC. Translating gives CASGLVRTTRGSYNEQFF.

The chain couples TRBV11-2 to TRBJ2-7; a possible D gene is TRBD2 (6 bases). There are 13 residues in the CDR3. Germline loops: CDR1 SGHAT, CDR2 FQNNGV. V shed 6 bases and J shed 6 bases, with 15 bases lying between them. As DNA, the CDR3 is TGTGCCAGCAGGAGGTCGGGAGCCGGCGAGCAGTACTTC. Its translation: CASRRSGAGEQYF.

The J gene is TRBJ1-5, the V gene TRBV21-1; no check of the table's D call, TRBD1, against the DNA was made. TRBV21-1 is classified as a pseudogene. The CDR3 consists of 15 residues. In DNA, the CDR3 is TGTGCCAGCAGCAAAGGGGCAAGGGGAGCTCAGCCCCAGCATTTT. This encodes CASSKGARGAQPQHF.

This clonotype was seen more than once but under ten times. The chain combines TRBV5-1 with TRBJ1-2; D gene ambiguous. The CDR3 loop spans 13 amino acids. Germline CDR1 reads SGHRS; CDR2 reads YFSETQ. V was trimmed by 1 base and J by 1 base, leaving 5 bases between them. CDR3 bases: TGCGCCAGCAGCTTGCCGAGTAACTATGGCTACACCTTC. Residues: CASSLPSNYGYTF.

Only a few counts were recorded for this clonotype. The rearrangement uses TRBV7-2 and TRBJ1-1; D remains ambiguous. This CDR3 is 12 amino acids long. Deletions cut 5 bases from V and 11 bases from J, with 15 bases between. CDR1 SGHTA and CDR2 FQGNSA come from the germline V gene. The DNA for the CDR3 is TGTGCCAGCAGCCAGGTTTTTCCTGGGGCTTTCTTT. Translating it yields CASSQVFPGAFF.

In its sample, this clonotype was seen a few times. CDR3 coding DNA: TGTGCCAGCAGCCCACACGCAACGCGCACAGATACGCAGTATTTT. It specifies CASSPHATRTDTQYF. J is TRBJ2-3 and V is TRBV11-1; unclear D gene. Germline V gene lookup returns CDR1 SGHAT and CDR2 FQDESV (reference sequence). With 5 bases removed from V and 1 base from J, the gap between germline ends came to 13 bases. This CDR3 is built from 15 residues. Drawing the rest from reference TRBV11-1 and TRBJ2-3, the complete variable domain is EAEVAQSPRYKITEKSQAVAFWCDPISGHATLYWYRQILGQGPELLVQFQDESVVDDSQLPKDRFSAERLKGVDSTLKIQPAELGDSAMYLCASSPHATRTDTQYFGPGTRLTVL.